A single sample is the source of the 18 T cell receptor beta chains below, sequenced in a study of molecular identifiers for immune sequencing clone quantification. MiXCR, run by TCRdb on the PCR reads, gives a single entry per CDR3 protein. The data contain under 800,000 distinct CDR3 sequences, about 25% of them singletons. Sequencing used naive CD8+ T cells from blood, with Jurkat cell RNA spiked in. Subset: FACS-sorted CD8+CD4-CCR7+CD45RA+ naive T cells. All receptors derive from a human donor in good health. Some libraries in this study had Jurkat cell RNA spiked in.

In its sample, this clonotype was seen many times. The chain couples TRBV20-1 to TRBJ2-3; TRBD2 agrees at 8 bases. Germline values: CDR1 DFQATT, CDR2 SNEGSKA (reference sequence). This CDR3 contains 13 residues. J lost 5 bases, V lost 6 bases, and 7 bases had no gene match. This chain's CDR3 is CSARERELDTQYF. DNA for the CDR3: TGCAGTGCCCGCGAGCGGGAGTTAGATACGCAGTATTTT.

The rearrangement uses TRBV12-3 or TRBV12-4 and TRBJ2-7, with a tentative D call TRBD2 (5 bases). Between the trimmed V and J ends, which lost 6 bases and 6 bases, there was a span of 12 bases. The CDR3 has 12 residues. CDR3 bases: TGTGCCAGCAGCCCGGGGTGGGGCGAGCAGTACTTC. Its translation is CASSPGWGEQYF.

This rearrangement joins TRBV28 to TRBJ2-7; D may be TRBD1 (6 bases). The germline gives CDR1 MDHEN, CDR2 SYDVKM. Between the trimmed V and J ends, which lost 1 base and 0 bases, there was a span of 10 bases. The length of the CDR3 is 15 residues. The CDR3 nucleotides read TGTGCCAGCAGTTTATTGCAGGGGACCTCCTACGAGCAGTACTTC. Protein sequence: CASSLLQGTSYEQYF.

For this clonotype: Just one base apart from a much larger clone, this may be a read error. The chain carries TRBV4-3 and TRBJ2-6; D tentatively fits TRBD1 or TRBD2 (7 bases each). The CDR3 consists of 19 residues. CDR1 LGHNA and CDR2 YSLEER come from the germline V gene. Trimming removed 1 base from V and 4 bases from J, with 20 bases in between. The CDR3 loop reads CASSQALAGGEIGANVLTF. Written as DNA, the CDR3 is TGCGCCAGCAGCCAAGCATTGGCAGGGGGGGAAATAGGGGCCAACGTCCTGACTTTC.

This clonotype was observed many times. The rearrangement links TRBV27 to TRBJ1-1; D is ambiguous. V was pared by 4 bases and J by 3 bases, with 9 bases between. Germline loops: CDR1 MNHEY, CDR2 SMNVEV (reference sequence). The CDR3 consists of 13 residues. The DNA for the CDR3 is TGTGCCAGCAGTTGGAGCCGGGACACTGAAGCTTTCTTT. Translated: CASSWSRDTEAFF.

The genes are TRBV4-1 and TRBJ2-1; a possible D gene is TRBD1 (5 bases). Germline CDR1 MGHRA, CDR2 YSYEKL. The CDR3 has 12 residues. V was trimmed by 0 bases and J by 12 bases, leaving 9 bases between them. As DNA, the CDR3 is TGCGCCAGCAGCCAAGATATGACAGCGCAGTTCTTC. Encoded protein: CASSQDMTAQFF.

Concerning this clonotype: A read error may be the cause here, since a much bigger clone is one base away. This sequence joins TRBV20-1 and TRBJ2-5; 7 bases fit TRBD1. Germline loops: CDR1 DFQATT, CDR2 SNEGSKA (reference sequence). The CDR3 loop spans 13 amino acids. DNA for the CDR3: TGCAGTGCCAGGGGGAGCGGCCAAGAGGCCCAGTACTTC. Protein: CSARGSGQEAQYF.

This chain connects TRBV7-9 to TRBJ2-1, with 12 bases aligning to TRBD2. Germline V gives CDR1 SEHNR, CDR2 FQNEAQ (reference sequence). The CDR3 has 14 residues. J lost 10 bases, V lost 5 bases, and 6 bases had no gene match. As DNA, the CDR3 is TGTGCCAGCAGCCCGAGGACTAGCGGGAAGGAGCAGTTCTTC. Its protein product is CASSPRTSGKEQFF.

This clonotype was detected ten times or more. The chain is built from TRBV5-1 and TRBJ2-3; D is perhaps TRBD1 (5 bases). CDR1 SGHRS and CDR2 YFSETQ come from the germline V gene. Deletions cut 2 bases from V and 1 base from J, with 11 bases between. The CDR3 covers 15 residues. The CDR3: CASSFPGLGTDTQYF. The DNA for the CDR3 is TGCGCCAGCAGCTTCCCAGGGTTAGGCACAGATACGCAGTATTTT.

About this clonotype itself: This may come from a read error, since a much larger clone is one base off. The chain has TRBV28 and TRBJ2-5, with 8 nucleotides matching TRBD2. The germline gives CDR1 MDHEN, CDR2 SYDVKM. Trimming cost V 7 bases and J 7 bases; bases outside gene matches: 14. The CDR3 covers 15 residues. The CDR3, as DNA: TGTGCCAGCACCTTCCTAGCGGGCGTAAAAGCGACCCAGTACTTC. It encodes CASTFLAGVKATQYF.

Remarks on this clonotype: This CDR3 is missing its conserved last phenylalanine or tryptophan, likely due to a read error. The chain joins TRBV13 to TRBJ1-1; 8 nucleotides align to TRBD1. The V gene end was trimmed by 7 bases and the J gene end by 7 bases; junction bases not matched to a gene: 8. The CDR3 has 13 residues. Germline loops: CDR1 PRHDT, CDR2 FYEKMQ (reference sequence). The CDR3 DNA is TGTGCCAGCAACCAACAGGGGGGGATTGAAGCTTTCGTT. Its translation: CASNQQGGIEAFV.

The CDR3, as DNA: TGCGCCAGCAGCCCCGGACTAGCGGGCGGCGATGAGCAGTTCTTC. Protein product: CASSPGLAGGDEQFF. The V and J genes are TRBV5-1 and TRBJ2-1; 11 nucleotides align to TRBD2. There are 15 residues in the CDR3. CDR1 and CDR2 (germline): SGHRS, YFSETQ. Trimming at V came to 4 bases and at J to 8 bases, leaving 8 bases not matched to a gene.

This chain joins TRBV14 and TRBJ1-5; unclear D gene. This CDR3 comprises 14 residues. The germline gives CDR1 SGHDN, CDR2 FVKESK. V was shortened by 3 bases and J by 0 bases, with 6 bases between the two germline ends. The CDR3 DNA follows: TGTGCCAGCAGCCAGGTCTGTAGCAATCAGCCCCAGCATTTT. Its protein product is CASSQVCSNQPQHF.

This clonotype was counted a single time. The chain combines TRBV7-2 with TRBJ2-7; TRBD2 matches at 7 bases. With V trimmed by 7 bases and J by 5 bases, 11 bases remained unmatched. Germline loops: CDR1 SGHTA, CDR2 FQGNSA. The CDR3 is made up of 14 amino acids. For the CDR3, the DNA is TGTGCCAGCACCCCACGAGCGGGGCCCGACGAGCAGTACTTC. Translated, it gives CASTPRAGPDEQYF.

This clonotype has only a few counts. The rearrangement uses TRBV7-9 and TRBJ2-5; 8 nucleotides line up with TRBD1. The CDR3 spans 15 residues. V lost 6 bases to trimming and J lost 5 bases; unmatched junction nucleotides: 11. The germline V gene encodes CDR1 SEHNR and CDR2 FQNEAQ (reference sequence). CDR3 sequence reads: CASSLDRVSVETQYF. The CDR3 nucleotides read TGTGCCAGCAGTCTGGACAGGGTATCAGTGGAGACCCAGTACTTC.

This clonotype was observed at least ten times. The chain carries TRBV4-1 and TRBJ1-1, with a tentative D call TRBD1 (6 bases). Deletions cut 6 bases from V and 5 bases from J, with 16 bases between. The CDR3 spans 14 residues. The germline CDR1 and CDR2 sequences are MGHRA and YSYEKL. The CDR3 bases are TGCGCCAGCAGTCCGGGGCAGGGGTTTACTGAAGCTTTCTTT. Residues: CASSPGQGFTEAFF.

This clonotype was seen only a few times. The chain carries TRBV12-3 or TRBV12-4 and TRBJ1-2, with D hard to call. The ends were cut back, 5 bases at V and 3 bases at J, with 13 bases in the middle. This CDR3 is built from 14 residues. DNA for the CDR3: TGTGCCAGCAGTCCAGCAGGTTTCGACTATGGCTACACCTTC. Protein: CASSPAGFDYGYTF.

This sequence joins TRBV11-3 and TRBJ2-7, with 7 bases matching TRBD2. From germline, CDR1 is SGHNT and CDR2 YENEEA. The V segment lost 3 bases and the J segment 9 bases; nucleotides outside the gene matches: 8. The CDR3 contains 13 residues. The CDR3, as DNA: TGTGCCAGCAGCTTCTCGGGGGGAAGCGCGCAGTACTTC. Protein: CASSFSGGSAQYF.